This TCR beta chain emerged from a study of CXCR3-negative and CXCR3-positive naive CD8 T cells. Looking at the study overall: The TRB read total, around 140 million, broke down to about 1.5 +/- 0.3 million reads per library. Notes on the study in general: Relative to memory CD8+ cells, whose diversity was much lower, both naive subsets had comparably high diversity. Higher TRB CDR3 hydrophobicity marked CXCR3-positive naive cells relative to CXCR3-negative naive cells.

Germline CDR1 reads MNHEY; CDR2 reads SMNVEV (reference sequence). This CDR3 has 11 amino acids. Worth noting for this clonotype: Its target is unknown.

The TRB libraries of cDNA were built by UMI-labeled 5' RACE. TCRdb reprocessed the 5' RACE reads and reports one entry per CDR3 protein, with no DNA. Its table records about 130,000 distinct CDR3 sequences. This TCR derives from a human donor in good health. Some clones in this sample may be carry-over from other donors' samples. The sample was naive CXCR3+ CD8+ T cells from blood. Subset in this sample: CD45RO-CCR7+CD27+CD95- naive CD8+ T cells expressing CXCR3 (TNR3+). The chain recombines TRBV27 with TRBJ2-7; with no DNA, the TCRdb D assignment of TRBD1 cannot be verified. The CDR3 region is CASSRGHEQYF.